This T cell receptor (beta chain) was sequenced in a study of cytomegalovirus exposure and HLA in healthy donors. Whole-study context: Early on, a data release was issued that held about 85 million unique TCRs from HLA-typed donors. Overall study findings and caveats: The study designated 150 to 200 TCR beta chains cytomegalovirus-associated.

The primer mix had 60 Vbeta and 13 Jbeta primers. Sequencing used immunoSEQ multiplex PCR; TCRdb keeps in-frame clones, though not all of them. The profile covers over 140,000 clones, with 75% to 85% appearing a single time and about 2.4% taken by the ten largest. Trimming pared 4 bases from V and 3 bases from J, leaving 12 bases between. Germline V lookup: CDR1 SQVTM, CDR2 ANQGSEA. The length of the CDR3 is 13 residues. To note about this clone: Its target is unknown.

The clonotype was recovered from a man aged 50 to 60 in good health and CMV-seronegative. The specimen was PBMCs. The chain carries TRBV29-1 and TRBJ1-2; maybe TRBD1 (5 bases). In nucleotides, the CDR3 is TGCAGCGTTGTTGTGCAGGGCCACTATGGCTACACCTTC. Amino acids: CSVVVQGHYGYTF.